The entry that follows covers one T cell receptor (beta chain) sequence. Its antigen is still unknown. The entry originates in a study of CXCR3-negative and CXCR3-positive naive CD8 T cells. Study conclusions and caveats: The TRBV-TRBJ usage of naive CXCR3-negative and CXCR3-positive cells was similar, but that of memory cells differed. Sequencing showed both naive subsets with comparably high diversity, and memory CD8+ cells much lower. Hydrophobicity of TRB CDR3s was greater in CXCR3-positive naive cells than in CXCR3-negative naive cells.

cDNA libraries for TRB were generated by 5' RACE incorporating UMI labels. TCRdb re-called the 5' RACE reads; every CDR3 protein appears as one record, without DNA. The listing contains about 120,000 distinct CDR3 sequences. The V gene's germline CDR1 is SGHKS and CDR2 YYEKEE (reference sequence). This CDR3 has 14 amino acids. Sequences were obtained from naive CXCR3+ CD8+ T cells from blood. Subset noted: CD45RO-CCR7+CD27+CD95- naive CD8+ T cells expressing CXCR3 (TNR3+). The rearrangement joins TRBV5-5 to TRBJ2-2; absent DNA, TCRdb's TRBD2 call cannot be checked. This clonotype was sampled from a human donor in good health. Some clones in this sample may be carry-over from other donors' samples. The CDR3: CASSLRGETGELFF.